The 22 T cell receptor beta chains in this list originate from one sample, sequenced in a study of human T cells and chemical hapten exposure. The sample's time point: pre-sensitization, week 0. The treatment here: therapeutic diphenylcyclopropenone sensitization with weekly scalp DPC. TCRdb independently ran MiXCR on the RACE reads; one entry per CDR3 protein. The sample includes more than 300,000 distinct CDR3 sequences, roughly 6% of them seen just once. The sequences come from whole blood, collected in connection with sensitization to the hapten diphenylcyclopropenone (DPC). The receptors here all came from a woman younger than 35 with alopecia areata. Some clones in this sample may be carry-over from other donors' samples.

The chain's CDR3 is CASSFPGQGAYEQYF. The CDR3 DNA sequence: TGTGCCAGCAGTTTCCCAGGACAGGGGGCCTACGAGCAGTACTTC. The chain links TRBV6-6 to TRBJ2-7; TRBD1 agrees at 10 bases. Germline CDR1 is MNHNY and CDR2 is SVGAGI (reference sequence). Unmatched junction bases numbered 5, after V lost 4 bases and J lost 2 bases. The CDR3 spans 15 residues.

This clonotype has only a few counts. The chain employs TRBV12-3 or TRBV12-4 and TRBJ1-5; D is undetermined. This CDR3 has 12 residues. V lost 5 bases, J lost 9 bases, and 11 bases lay in between. This chain's CDR3 is CASSPSVSPQHF. CDR3 bases: TGTGCCAGCAGTCCTTCGGTTTCGCCCCAGCATTTT.

This chain uses TRBV5-1 with TRBJ1-5, with D uncertain. In germline, CDR1 is SGHRS, CDR2 YFSETQ. Deletions cut 3 bases from V and 4 bases from J, with 8 bases between. The CDR3 spans 13 residues. This CDR3 reads CASSSDPNQPQHF. The CDR3 DNA reads as TGCGCCAGCAGCTCTGACCCTAATCAGCCCCAGCATTTT. Supplemented by reference TRBV5-1 and TRBJ1-5, the full variable domain reads KAGVTQTPRYLIKTRGQQVTLSCSPISGHRSVSWYQQTPGQGLQFLFEYFSETQRNKGNFPGRFSGRQFSNSRSEMNVSTLELGDSALYLCASSSDPNQPQHFGDGTRLSIL.

The V gene is TRBV12-3 or TRBV12-4, the J gene TRBJ1-4; unclear D gene. With 7 bases removed from V and 7 bases from J, the gap between germline ends came to 13 bases. The CDR3 has 13 amino acids. CDR3 region: CASTPQMGEKLFF. In DNA form, the CDR3 reads TGTGCCAGCACCCCACAGATGGGTGAAAAACTGTTTTTT.

This clonotype was recorded a few times. The chain links TRBV11-1 to TRBJ2-7, with 7 positions matching TRBD1. This CDR3 has 18 amino acids. In germline, CDR1 is SGHAT, CDR2 FQDESV (reference sequence). The junction had 13 bases not matched to a gene; V was cut back by 2 bases and J by 0 bases. Here the CDR3 DNA reads TGTGCCAGCAGCTTATCGTACCCGACAGGGAGCAGCTCCTACGAGCAGTACTTC. Its translation: CASSLSYPTGSSSYEQYF.

The chain employs TRBV5-5 and TRBJ2-2, with TRBD2 as a possible D gene (5 bases). Germline CDR1 and CDR2: SGHKS and YYEKEE (reference sequence). The CDR3 is made up of 16 amino acids. V was shortened by 0 bases and J by 3 bases, with 12 bases between the two germline ends. For the CDR3, the DNA is TGTGCCAGCAGCTTGGAATTCGGAGGTTACACCGGGGAGCTGTTTTTT. It translates to CASSLEFGGYTGELFF.

This clonotype has at least ten counts. The chain's CDR3 is CASIGQGWVEKLFF. The CDR3 DNA reads as TGTGCCAGCATCGGACAGGGATGGGTTGAAAAACTGTTTTTT. This chain uses TRBV6-6 with TRBJ1-4; TRBD1 aligns across 8 bases. The CDR3 contains 14 residues. V lost 7 bases to trimming and J lost 7 bases; unmatched junction nucleotides: 8. The germline CDR1 and CDR2 sequences are MNHNY and SVGAGI (reference sequence).

This clonotype has just a few counts. V gene TRBV12-3 or TRBV12-4 combines with J gene TRBJ1-2, with D tentatively TRBD1 (6 bases). With 9 bases removed from V and 6 bases from J, the gap between germline ends came to 14 bases. This CDR3 has 12 residues. The CDR3 DNA is TGTGCCAGTAAGGAAGGGGGGAATGGCTACACCTTC. It translates to CASKEGGNGYTF.

This clonotype was counted a few times. V gene TRBV19 combines with J gene TRBJ1-4; the D is unclear. The germline V gene has CDR1 LNHDA and CDR2 SQIVND (reference sequence). The CDR3 length is 16 residues. V shed 4 bases and J shed 7 bases, with 19 bases lying between them. CDR3 coding DNA: TGTGCCAGTAGTACTTTAAGGGAATGGAAGAGTGAAAAACTGTTTTTT. Amino acids: CASSTLREWKSEKLFF.

This clonotype was counted only a few times. The chain's CDR3 is CAISDAGGPTDTQYF. The DNA for the CDR3 is TGTGCCATCAGTGACGCGGGGGGCCCCACAGATACGCAGTATTTT. V is TRBV10-3 and J is TRBJ2-3; 8 bases line up with TRBD2. The CDR3 has 15 residues. Unmatched junction bases numbered 4, after V lost 3 bases and J lost 2 bases. Per the germline V gene, CDR1 is ENHRY and CDR2 is SYGVKD.

This clonotype has at least ten counts. The chain employs TRBV11-1 and TRBJ1-6; no clear D. The ends were cut back, 4 bases at V and 4 bases at J, with 8 bases in the middle. Per the germline V gene, CDR1 is SGHAT and CDR2 is FQDESV (reference sequence). This CDR3 is 14 amino acids long. The CDR3 DNA is TGTGCCAGCAGCTCATCCCGTTATAATTCACCCCTCCACTTT. Encoded protein: CASSSSRYNSPLHF.

V and J are TRBV7-3 and TRBJ2-5; 14 nucleotides line up with TRBD2. V trimming: 4 bases; J trimming: 5 bases; junction bases outside the gene matches: 3. The CDR3 sequence is 15 residues long. Germline V gives CDR1 SGHTA, CDR2 FQGTGA. CDR3 amino acids: CASSSGLAGVETQYF. The CDR3 bases are TGTGCCAGCAGCTCGGGACTAGCGGGGGTGGAGACCCAGTACTTC. Supplemented by reference TRBV7-3 and TRBJ2-5, the full variable domain reads GAGVSQTPSNKVTEKGKYVELRCDPISGHTALYWYRQSLGQGPEFLIYFQGTGAADDSGLPNDRFFAVRPEGSVSTLKIQRTERGDSAVYLCASSSGLAGVETQYFGPGTRLLVL.

This clonotype was detected many times. CDR3 in amino acids: CSVLPRAEAFF. The DNA of the CDR3 is TGCAGCGTTCTCCCCCGAGCTGAAGCTTTCTTT. The chain employs TRBV29-1 and TRBJ1-1; D gene uncertain. This CDR3 has 11 amino acids. The V and J ends lost 5 bases and 6 bases respectively, with 10 bases between them. Germline lookup yields CDR1 SQVTM and CDR2 ANQGSEA. Combining the CDR3 with reference TRBV29-1 and TRBJ1-1 gives the whole variable domain SAVISQKPSRDICQRGTSLTIQCQVDSQVTMMFWYRQQPGQSLTLIATANQGSEATYESGFVIDKFPISRPNLTFSTLTVSNMSPEDSSIYLCSVLPRAEAFFGQGTRLTVV.

The genes are TRBV6-5 and TRBJ1-4; D unresolved. CDR3 size: 14 residues. Germline V gene lookup returns CDR1 MNHEY and CDR2 SVGAGI. V was shortened by 2 bases and J by 4 bases, with 8 bases between the two germline ends. CDR3 loop: CASSYAGVNEKLFF. CDR3 bases: TGTGCCAGCAGTTACGCCGGGGTTAATGAAAAACTGTTTTTT.

The table lists this clonotype with a few counts. The V call is TRBV13, the J call TRBJ1-1; the match to TRBD1 covers 7 bases. Looked up from germline, CDR1 is PRHDT and CDR2 is FYEKMQ (reference sequence). The CDR3 sequence is 15 residues long. The V segment lost 1 base and the J segment 4 bases; nucleotides outside the gene matches: 6. CDR3 nucleotide sequence: TGTGCCAGCAGCTTAGAGGGGGCTATGGTCACTGAAGCTTTCTTT. As protein: CASSLEGAMVTEAFF.

To note about this clonotype: This sequence may be a read error, since a much larger clone differs from it by one base. The CDR3 ends on some other residue instead of the conserved phenylalanine or tryptophan, so this is likely a read error. This sequence joins TRBV7-8 and TRBJ1-2, with a tentative D call TRBD1 (5 bases). CDR1 SGHVS and CDR2 FQNEAQ come from the germline V gene. The V end lost 5 bases, the J end lost 0 bases, and 16 bases lay between the germline ends. The CDR3 length is 16 residues. The CDR3 sequence is CASSPSVTGSNYGYTI. The CDR3 region has the DNA TGTGCCAGCAGCCCGAGCGTTACAGGCTCTAACTATGGCTACACCATC.

This clonotype was counted only a few times. This chain joins TRBV6-6 and TRBJ1-1; 7 bases are shared with TRBD1. Germline V gene lookup returns CDR1 MNHNY and CDR2 SVGAGI (reference sequence). This CDR3 is 15 amino acids long. The J segment lost 4 bases and the V segment lost 6 bases, leaving 11 bases of the junction unmatched. The CDR3 loop reads CASRQPPDRPTEAFF. CDR3 nucleotide sequence: TGTGCCAGCAGACAGCCCCCGGACAGGCCCACTGAAGCTTTCTTT.

This clonotype has at least ten counts. This chain joins TRBV6-2 or TRBV6-3 and TRBJ1-5; the D gene is possibly TRBD1 (6 bases). The V and J ends lost 7 bases and 3 bases respectively, with 22 bases between them. In germline, CDR1 is MNHEY, CDR2 SVGEGT. The CDR3 extends over 17 amino acids. CDR3 sequence: CASTQRGGVYPNQPQHF. CDR3 nucleotides: TGTGCCAGCACCCAGCGGGGGGGCGTCTACCCCAATCAGCCCCAGCATTTT.

The table lists this clonotype with a few counts. The J gene is TRBJ2-3, the V gene TRBV7-2; D ambiguous. Germline CDR1 and CDR2: SGHTA and FQGNSA. This CDR3 comprises 12 residues. V was shortened by 4 bases and J by 5 bases, with 7 bases between the two germline ends. In nucleotides, the CDR3 is TGTGCCAGCAGCTCTTATTTAGATACGCAGTATTTT. Its protein product is CASSSYLDTQYF.

The rearrangement joins TRBV12-3 or TRBV12-4 to TRBJ1-5, with a weak D call TRBD1 (6 bases). The CDR3 consists of 13 residues. V was pared by 8 bases and J by 7 bases, with 15 bases between. In DNA, the CDR3 is TGTGCCAGCGGTGGACAGCTAAACCAGCCCCAGCATTTT. It encodes CASGGQLNQPQHF.

This clonotype was observed a handful of times. The gene calls are TRBV7-2 and TRBJ2-7; a weak D match, TRBD1 (6 bases). Trimming shortened V by 2 bases and J by 6 bases, and 14 bases separated the two germline ends. From germline, CDR1 is SGHTA and CDR2 FQGNSA. This CDR3 region has 14 residues. This CDR3 reads CASSLRLDRGEQYF. The CDR3 coding sequence is TGTGCCAGCAGCTTACGCCTGGACAGAGGCGAGCAGTACTTC.

With regard to this clonotype: This may come from a read error, since a much larger clone is one base off. DNA of the CDR3: TGTGTCAGCAGTGCCCTCCGAACCTATGGCTACACCTTC. This translates into CVSSALRTYGYTF. This sequence joins TRBV6-2 or TRBV6-3 and TRBJ1-2, with no clear D. The CDR3 has 13 residues. Germline V gene lookup returns CDR1 MNHEY and CDR2 SVGEGT.